The 9 T cell receptor beta chains listed next were all sequenced from one sample in a study of early T cells in non-severe SARS-CoV-2 infection. TCRdb fed the 5' RACE reads into MiXCR, producing one record per CDR3 protein. The sample carries roughly 50,000 distinct CDR3 sequences, about 7.7% recorded once. Here the sequenced sample was whole blood, taken at baseline. The receptors shown here come from an adult who was a healthcare worker with PCR-confirmed SARS-CoV-2 infection or an uninfected control (not recorded which).

This clonotype came up many times. The chain recombines TRBV18 with TRBJ2-5; D is uncertain. The germline gives CDR1 KGHSH, CDR2 LQKENI. V was trimmed by 2 bases and J by 5 bases, leaving 21 bases between them. This CDR3 is 17 amino acids long. CDR3 sequence: CASSPSSQRLSLETQYF. The DNA for the CDR3 is TGTGCCAGCTCACCATCATCCCAGAGGCTAAGTTTGGAGACCCAGTACTTC.

This clonotype showed up many times. This chain joins TRBV7-2 and TRBJ2-1; TRBD1 aligns across 10 bases. This CDR3 has 15 amino acids. J gave up 7 bases and V 3 bases, and 6 bases lay outside the gene matches. Germline V gene sequence: CDR1 SGHTA, CDR2 FQGNSA. The CDR3 DNA is TGTGCCAGCAGCTTGACAGGGGGCCAATCAAATGAGCAGTTCTTC. Translation: CASSLTGGQSNEQFF.

This clonotype was counted a few times. The rearrangement links TRBV19 to TRBJ2-4, with D possibly TRBD1 on 6 matching bases. V dropped 11 bases and J dropped 12 bases, with 20 bases sitting between them. The germline V gene encodes CDR1 LNHDA and CDR2 SQIVND (reference sequence). This CDR3 is built from 12 residues. In DNA form, the CDR3 reads TGTGCCGTAACACAGGGTCCTCCCAATCAGTACTTC. Amino acids: CAVTQGPPNQYF.

The chain links TRBV20-1 to TRBJ2-7; no clear D gene. Germline V gene lookup returns CDR1 DFQATT and CDR2 SNEGSKA (reference sequence). Trimming took off 0 bases at V and 6 bases at J, with 18 bases between the two ends. This CDR3 region has 15 residues. The DNA of the CDR3 is TGCAGTGCTAGAGACGATCGGTATTCCAGGACCGAGCAGTACTTC. It codes for CSARDDRYSRTEQYF.

Details on this clonotype: Being one base from a much bigger clone, this may be a read error. V usage is TRBV28 and J usage is TRBJ1-3, with D uncertain. The germline gives CDR1 MDHEN, CDR2 SYDVKM. This CDR3 has 14 residues. The CDR3 reads CASSITGRGNTKYF. In DNA form, the CDR3 reads TGTGCCAGCAGTATCACTGGGAGAGGAAACACCAAATATTTT.

There are many counts of this clonotype. The rearrangement joins TRBV11-2 to TRBJ2-1; D unclear. V lost 3 bases and J 8 bases, leaving 5 bases between the germline ends. CDR3 length: 11 residues. CDR1 and CDR2 from the germline V gene are SGHAT and FQNNGV. The CDR3 DNA is TGTGCCAGCAGCTTGTCGTATGAGCAGTTCTTC. Protein product: CASSLSYEQFF. Based on the CDR3 plus reference TRBV11-2 and TRBJ2-1, the full variable domain is EAGVAQSPRYKIIEKRQSVAFWCNPISGHATLYWYQQILGQGPKLLIQFQNNGVVDDSQLPKDRFSAERLKGVDSTLKIQPAKLEDSAVYLCASSLSYEQFFGPGTRLTVL.

A few counts support this clonotype. This chain's CDR3 is CASSERSYEQYF. The CDR3 region has the DNA TGTGCCAGCAGTGAAAGATCCTACGAGCAGTACTTC. This rearrangement joins TRBV6-1 to TRBJ2-7, with D unclear. Trimming pared 2 bases from V and 1 base from J, leaving 3 bases between. The CDR3 length is 12 residues. CDR1 MNHNS and CDR2 SASEGT come from the germline V gene.

This clonotype was seen only a few times. The V and J genes are TRBV7-2 and TRBJ2-1; 9 nucleotides line up with TRBD1. This CDR3 region has 15 residues. The germline V gene has CDR1 SGHTA and CDR2 FQGNSA. The J segment lost 3 bases and the V segment lost 3 bases, leaving 3 bases of the junction unmatched. CDR3 sequence (DNA): TGTGCCAGCAGCTTGGGACAGGGACGCTACAATGAGCAGTTCTTC. It translates to CASSLGQGRYNEQFF.

This clonotype came up many times. V usage is TRBV6-5 and J usage is TRBJ2-3; D remains unclear. Deletions cut 7 bases from V and 0 bases from J, with 5 bases between. Germline V gene lookup returns CDR1 MNHEY and CDR2 SVGAGI. The CDR3 is made up of 12 amino acids. This CDR3 reads CASTASTDTQYF. In DNA form, the CDR3 reads TGTGCCAGCACCGCGAGCACAGATACGCAGTATTTT.